The source of this T cell receptor beta chain is a study of blood T cell repertoires in COVID-19. This CDR3 contains 14 residues. V shed 3 bases, J shed 5 bases, and the junction held 5 bases outside the gene matches. From germline, CDR1 is LNHNV and CDR2 YYDKDF (reference sequence). Original methodology: Amplification of reference gene primers provided the estimated nucleated cell counts. Sequenced by immunoSEQ multiplex PCR; TCRdb stores in-frame clones only, minus some. That table supplies the V and J calls and clone size; D and trimming were determined from the DNA. Among roughly 140,000 clones listed, about 80% were seen once.

This TCR was recovered from an elderly woman in a cohort sampled during active or convalescent COVID-19. The chain links TRBV15 to TRBJ2-5, with 8 bases lining up with TRBD1. Sequenced material: peripheral blood. The CDR3: CATSRTGAGETQYF. The CDR3 DNA reads as TGTGCCACCAGCAGGACAGGGGCGGGGGAGACCCAGTACTTC.